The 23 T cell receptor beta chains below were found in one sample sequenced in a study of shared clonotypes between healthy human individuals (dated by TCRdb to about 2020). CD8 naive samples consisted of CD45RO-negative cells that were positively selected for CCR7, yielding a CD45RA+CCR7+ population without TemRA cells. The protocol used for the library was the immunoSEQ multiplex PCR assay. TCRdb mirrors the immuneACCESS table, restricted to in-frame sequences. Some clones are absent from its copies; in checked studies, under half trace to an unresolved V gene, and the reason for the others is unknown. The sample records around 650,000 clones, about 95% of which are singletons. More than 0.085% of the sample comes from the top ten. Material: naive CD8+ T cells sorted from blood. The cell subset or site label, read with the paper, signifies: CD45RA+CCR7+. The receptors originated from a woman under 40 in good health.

The CDR3 here is CASTEGYEQYF. In DNA, the CDR3 is TGCGCCAGCACGGAGGGATACGAGCAGTACTTC. The chain uses TRBV5-1 and TRBJ2-7; D is possibly TRBD2 (6 bases). Germline CDR1 reads SGHRS; CDR2 reads YFSETQ. The CDR3 has 11 residues. V lost 6 bases to trimming and J lost 4 bases, with 8 bases between them.

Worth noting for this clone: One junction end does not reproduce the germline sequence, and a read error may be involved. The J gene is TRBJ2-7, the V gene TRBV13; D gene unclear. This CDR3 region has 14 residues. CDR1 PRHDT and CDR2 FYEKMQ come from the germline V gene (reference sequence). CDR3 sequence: CASSLVAGHYGQYF. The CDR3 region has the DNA TGTGCCAGCAGCTTAGTGGCCGGGCACTACGGGCAGTACTTC.

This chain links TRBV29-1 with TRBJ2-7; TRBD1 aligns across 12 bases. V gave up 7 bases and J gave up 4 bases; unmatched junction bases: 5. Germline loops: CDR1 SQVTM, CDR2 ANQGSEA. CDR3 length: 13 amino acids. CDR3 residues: CSAVGQGAYEQYF. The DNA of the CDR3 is TGCAGCGCTGTGGGACAGGGGGCGTACGAGCAGTACTTC.

For the CDR3, the DNA is TGTGCCAGCAGCTTAGTGGGGGCGACCGCCTTAGTGAACACTGAAGCTTTCTTT. Encoded protein: CASSLVGATALVNTEAFF. The chain recombines TRBV7-8 with TRBJ1-1; tentatively, D is TRBD1 (6 bases). This CDR3 has 18 amino acids. CDR1 is SGHVS and CDR2 is FQNEAQ in the germline V gene. Between the trimmed V and J ends, which lost 1 base and 0 bases, there was a span of 18 bases.

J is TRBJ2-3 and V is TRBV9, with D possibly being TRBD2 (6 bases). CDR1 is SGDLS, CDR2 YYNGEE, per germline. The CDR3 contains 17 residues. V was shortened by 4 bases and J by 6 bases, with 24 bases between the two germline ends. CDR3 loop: CASSKGLREIGSDTQYF. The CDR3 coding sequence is TGTGCCAGCAGCAAAGGTCTTCGGGAGATCGGATCCGATACGCAGTATTTT. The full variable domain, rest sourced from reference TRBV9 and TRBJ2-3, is DSGVTQTPKHLITATGQRVTLRCSPRSGDLSVYWYQQSLDQGLQFLIQYYNGEERAKGNILERFSAQQFPDLHSELNLSSLELGDSALYFCASSKGLREIGSDTQYFGPGTRLTVL.

CDR3 protein: CAISDGYRPYEQYF. CDR3 coding DNA: TGTGCCATCAGTGACGGCTACAGACCCTACGAGCAGTACTTC. V gene TRBV10-3 combines with J gene TRBJ2-7; D unclear. This CDR3 comprises 14 residues. Germline CDR1 ENHRY, CDR2 SYGVKD. V was shortened by 3 bases and J by 2 bases, with 11 bases between the two germline ends.

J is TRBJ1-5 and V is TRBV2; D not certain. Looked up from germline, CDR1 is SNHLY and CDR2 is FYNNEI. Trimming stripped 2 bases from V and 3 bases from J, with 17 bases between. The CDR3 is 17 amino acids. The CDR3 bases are TGTGCCAGCAGTGAATCCATTGTTAGGAGATACAATCAGCCCCAGCATTTT. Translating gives CASSESIVRRYNQPQHF.

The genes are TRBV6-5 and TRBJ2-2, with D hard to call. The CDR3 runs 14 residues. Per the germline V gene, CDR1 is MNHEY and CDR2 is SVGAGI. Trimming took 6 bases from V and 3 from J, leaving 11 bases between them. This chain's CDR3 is CASSTSEYTGELFF. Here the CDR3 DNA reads TGTGCCAGCAGCACAAGCGAGTACACCGGGGAGCTGTTTTTT.

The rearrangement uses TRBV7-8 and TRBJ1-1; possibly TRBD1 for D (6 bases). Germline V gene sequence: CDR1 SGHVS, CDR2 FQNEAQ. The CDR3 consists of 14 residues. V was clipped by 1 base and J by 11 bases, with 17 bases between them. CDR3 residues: CASSLGWGANWAFF. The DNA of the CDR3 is TGTGCCAGCAGCTTAGGTTGGGGGGCAAATTGGGCTTTCTTT.

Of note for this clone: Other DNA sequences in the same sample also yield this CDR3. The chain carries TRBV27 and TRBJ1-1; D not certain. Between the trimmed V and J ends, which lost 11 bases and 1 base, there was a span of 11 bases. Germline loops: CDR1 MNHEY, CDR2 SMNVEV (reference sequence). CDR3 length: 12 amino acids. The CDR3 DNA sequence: TGTGCCTCCCGGACCGGGAACACTGAAGCTTTCTTT. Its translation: CASRTGNTEAFF.

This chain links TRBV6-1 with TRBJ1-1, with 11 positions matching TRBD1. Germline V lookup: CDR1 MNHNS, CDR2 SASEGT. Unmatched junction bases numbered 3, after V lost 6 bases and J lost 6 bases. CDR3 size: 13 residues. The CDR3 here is CASRDRGLSEAFF. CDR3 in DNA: TGTGCCAGCAGGGACAGGGGGCTCTCTGAAGCTTTCTTT.

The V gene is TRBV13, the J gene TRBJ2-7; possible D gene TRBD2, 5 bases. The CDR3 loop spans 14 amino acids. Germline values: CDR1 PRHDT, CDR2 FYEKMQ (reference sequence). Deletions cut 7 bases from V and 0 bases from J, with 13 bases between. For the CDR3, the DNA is TGTGCCAGCACCCCGGCGGGCGTCTCCTACGAGCAGTACTTC. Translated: CASTPAGVSYEQYF.

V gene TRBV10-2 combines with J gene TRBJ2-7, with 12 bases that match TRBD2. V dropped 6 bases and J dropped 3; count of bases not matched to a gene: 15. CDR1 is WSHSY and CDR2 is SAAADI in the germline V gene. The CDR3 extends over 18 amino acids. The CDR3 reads CASSKGLAGETNIYEQYF. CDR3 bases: TGCGCCAGCAGCAAGGGACTAGCGGGCGAGACAAACATCTACGAGCAGTACTTC.

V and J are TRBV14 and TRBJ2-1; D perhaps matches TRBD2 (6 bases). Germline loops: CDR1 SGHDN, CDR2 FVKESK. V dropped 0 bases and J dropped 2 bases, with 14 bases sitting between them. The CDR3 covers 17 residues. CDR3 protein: CASSQEGGGTTYNEQFF. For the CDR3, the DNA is TGTGCCAGCAGCCAAGAAGGAGGCGGGACCACCTACAATGAGCAGTTCTTC.

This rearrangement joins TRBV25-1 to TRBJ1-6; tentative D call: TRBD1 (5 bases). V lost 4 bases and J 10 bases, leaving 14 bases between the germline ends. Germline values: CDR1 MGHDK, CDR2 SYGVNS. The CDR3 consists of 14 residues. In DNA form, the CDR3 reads TGTGCCAGCAGTGCTCCGGGGGGATTATCACCCCTCCACTTT. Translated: CASSAPGGLSPLHF.

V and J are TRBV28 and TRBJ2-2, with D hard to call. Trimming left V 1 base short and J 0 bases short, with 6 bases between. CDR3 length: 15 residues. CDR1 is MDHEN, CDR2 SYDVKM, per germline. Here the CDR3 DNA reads TGTGCCAGCAGTTTATACCTACCGAACACCGGGGAGCTGTTTTTT. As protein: CASSLYLPNTGELFF.

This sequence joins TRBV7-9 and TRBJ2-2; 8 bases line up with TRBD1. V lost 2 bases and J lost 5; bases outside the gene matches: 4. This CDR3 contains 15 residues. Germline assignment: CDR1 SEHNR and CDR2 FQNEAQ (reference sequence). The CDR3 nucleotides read TGTGCCAGCAGCTTACAGGGGGCGGGGACCGGGGAGCTGTTTTTT. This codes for CASSLQGAGTGELFF.

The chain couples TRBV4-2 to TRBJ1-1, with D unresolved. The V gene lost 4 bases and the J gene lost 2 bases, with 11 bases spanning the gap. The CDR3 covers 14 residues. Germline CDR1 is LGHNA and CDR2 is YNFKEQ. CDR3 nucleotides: TGTGCCAGCAGCCCTGACGCATATAACACTGAAGCTTTCTTT. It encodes CASSPDAYNTEAFF.

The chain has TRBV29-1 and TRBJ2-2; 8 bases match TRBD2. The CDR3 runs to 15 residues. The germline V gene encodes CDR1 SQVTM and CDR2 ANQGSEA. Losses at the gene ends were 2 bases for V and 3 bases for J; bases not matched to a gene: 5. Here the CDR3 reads CSVEWREADTGELFF. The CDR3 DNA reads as TGCAGCGTTGAATGGCGGGAGGCGGACACCGGGGAGCTGTTTTTT.

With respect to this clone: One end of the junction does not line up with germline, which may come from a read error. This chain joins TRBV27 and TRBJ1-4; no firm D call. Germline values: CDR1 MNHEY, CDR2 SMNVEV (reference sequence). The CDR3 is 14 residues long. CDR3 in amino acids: CANSLRATNEKLFF. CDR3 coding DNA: TGTGCCAACAGTTTAAGGGCAACTAATGAAAAACTGTTTTTT. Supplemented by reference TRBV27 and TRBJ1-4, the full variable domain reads EAQVTQNPRYLITVTGKKLTVTCSQNMNHEYMSWYRQDPGLGLRQIYYSMNVEVTDKGDVPEGYKVSRKEKRNFPLILESPSPNQTSLYFCANSLRATNEKLFFGSGTQLSVL.

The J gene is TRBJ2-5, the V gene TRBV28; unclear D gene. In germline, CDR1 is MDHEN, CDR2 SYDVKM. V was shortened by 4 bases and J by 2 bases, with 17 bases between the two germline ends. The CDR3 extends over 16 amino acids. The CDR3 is CASSSPGLSTQETQYF. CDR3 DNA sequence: TGTGCCAGCAGTTCCCCGGGTCTTAGCACACAAGAGACCCAGTACTTC.

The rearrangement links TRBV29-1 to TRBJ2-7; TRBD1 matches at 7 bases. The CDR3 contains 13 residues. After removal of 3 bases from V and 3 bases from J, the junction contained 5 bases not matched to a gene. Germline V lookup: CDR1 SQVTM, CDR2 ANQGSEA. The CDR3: CSVDSAGGYEQYF. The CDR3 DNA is TGCAGCGTTGATTCGGCAGGGGGCTACGAGCAGTACTTC.

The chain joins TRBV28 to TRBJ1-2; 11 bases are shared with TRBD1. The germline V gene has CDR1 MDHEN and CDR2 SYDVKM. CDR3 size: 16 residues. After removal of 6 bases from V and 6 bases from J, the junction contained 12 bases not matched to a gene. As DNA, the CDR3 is TGTGCCAGCAGACAACCGGGACAGGGGGTAGTAGATGGCTACACCTTC. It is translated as CASRQPGQGVVDGYTF.